This TCR beta chain is drawn from a study of blood T cells in healthy people across ages (dated by TCRdb to the mid-2010s). About the full investigation: In model experiments, template switching captured roughly one uniquely barcoded TCR beta cDNA molecule for every two T cells. Age-related changes in TCR beta repertoire diversity were measured in the study by deep sequencing normalized with unique cDNA molecular identifiers. The donors were split into four age groups: young (average 16 years), middle-aged (roughly 39), aged (more than 60) and long-lived (roughly 77). To avoid experimental bias, donors of different ages were spread randomly across the sequencing lanes. Two additional independent replicas of 1 million unique cDNA reads from the same blood draw were analyzed for two donors (one aged 18 to 29 and one aged 80 or older). The study at large found these results: Estimates of total diversity from one million sequenced T cells were regarded as lower bounds and underestimates. Observed TCR beta diversity per million T cells fell roughly linearly with age, and a significant reduction was already apparent by age roughly 40. Conclusive comparison of naive and antigen-experienced compartments was prevented by the profiling of bulk unsorted PBMCs. Because the CMV infection status of the donors was unknown, age-related changes in expanded clonotypes may potentially have been confounded. Compared with the aged group, more naive CD4+ T cells, fewer expanded clones and increased TCR diversity were shown by the long-lived group, suggesting age selection. A strong correlation was found between observed TCR beta diversity and the percentage of naive T cells measured by flow cytometry.

Donors were a few dozen systemically healthy Caucasian individuals from Russia aged roughly 6 to 90 years. Each donor gave ten milliliters of peripheral blood, collected into EDTA-treated Vacutainer tubes. Ficoll-Paque density-gradient centrifugation was used to isolate PBMCs, with at least 7 million obtained per sample. Trizol reagent was used to extract total RNA from the PBMCs, yielding at least 5.5 micrograms per sample. The percentages of naive CD45RAhigh/CD27high T cells were determined by flow cytometry on a PBMC aliquot from every donor. The CDR3 holds 18 amino acids from the cysteine to the phenylalanine. Only the CDR3 DNA stays, 54 bases, in frame from base 1. The germline V gene (reference sequence) provides CDR1 SEHNR and CDR2 FQNEAQ. At the junction V is shortened by 1 base and J by 0 bases, with 19 bases in between. Libraries were built with 5' RACE. The sequencer listed for this sample is Illumina HiSeq 2500. A second PCR of roughly 7 to 12 cycles was run with a J-beta primer mix and a sample-barcoded 5' primer. A template-switch 5' adaptor carrying 12 random nucleotides introduced a unique molecular identifier onto each TCR beta cDNA molecule. Each sample yielded at least 3 million CDR3-containing paired-end reads. First-strand cDNA synthesis was performed from all RNA using the Mint cDNA synthesis kit, with priming by a TRBC-specific oligonucleotide. After uracil-DNA glycosylase treatment, a first 18-cycle PCR used universal primers M1SS and BC2_uni_R on all cDNA. Per the original workflow: For normalization, 1 million high-quality reads, each with a distinct molecular identifier, were randomly selected from each sample. Reads sharing molecular identifiers were discarded rather than binned into consensus sequences. CDR3 identification, clonotype clustering and error correction used MiTCR with a Q25 quality threshold and the strictest error-elimination algorithm. Lower-bound total TCR beta diversity was estimated with a nonparametric unseen species model using Euler transformation. TCRdb reran the public reads through fastp at Q25 and MiXCR, keeping productive beta chains. CDR3 protein sequences are deduplicated, and each keeps its most common genes and DNA. None of the V and J calls come from the authors' own analysis; TCRdb made them. The sample table holds over 1,500,000 distinct CDR3 sequences, of which about 49% were seen once. The top ten hold roughly 2.1% of the sample.

Regarding this clonotype: Its antigen is still unknown. No much larger clone is present one base from it, and per-base qualities are unavailable.

This receptor was identified in a woman aged 40 to 50 in good health. The chain links TRBV7-9 with TRBJ2-7, with the D gene tentatively TRBD1 or TRBD2, based on 5 matching bases in each. The sequenced sample was blood. The DNA sequence is TGTGCCAGCAGCTTAGAGGGGTCTGCCCGAGGGTCCTCCTACGAGCAGTACTTC. Its translation reads: CASSLEGSARGSSYEQYF.